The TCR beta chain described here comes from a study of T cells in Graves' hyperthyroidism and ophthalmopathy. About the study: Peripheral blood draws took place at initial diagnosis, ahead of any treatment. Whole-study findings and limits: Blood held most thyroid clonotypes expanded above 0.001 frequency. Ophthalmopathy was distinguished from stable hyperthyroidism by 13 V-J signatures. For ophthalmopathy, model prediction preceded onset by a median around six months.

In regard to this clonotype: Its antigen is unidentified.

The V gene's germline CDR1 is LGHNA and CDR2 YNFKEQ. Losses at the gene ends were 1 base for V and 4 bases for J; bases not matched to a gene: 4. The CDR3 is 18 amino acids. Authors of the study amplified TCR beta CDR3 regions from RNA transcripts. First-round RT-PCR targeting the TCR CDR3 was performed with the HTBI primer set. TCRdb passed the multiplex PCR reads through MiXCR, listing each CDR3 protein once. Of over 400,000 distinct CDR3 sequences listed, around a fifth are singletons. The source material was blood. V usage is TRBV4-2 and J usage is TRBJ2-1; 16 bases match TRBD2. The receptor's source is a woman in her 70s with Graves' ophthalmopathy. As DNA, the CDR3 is TGTGCCAGCAGCCAAGTTGGGACTAGCGGGAGGGGATACAATGAGCAGTTCTTC. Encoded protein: CASSQVGTSGRGYNEQFF.